This TCR beta chain was documented in a study of early T cells in non-severe SARS-CoV-2 infection. Study at large: Investigators sequenced bulk RNA drawn from unsorted whole blood, and chains remained unpaired. The study's findings and limits: Anti-spike CD8 specificities were favored by VDJdb matching, whose results missed private and CD4 specificities.

Turning to this clonotype: Antigen specificity is unknown.

Individual cDNA molecules carried attached unique molecular identifiers. MiXCR, run by TCRdb on the 5' RACE reads, gives a single entry per CDR3 protein. The sample includes approximately 47,000 distinct CDR3 sequences, roughly 9.4% of them seen just once. The germline V gene encodes CDR1 MNHEY and CDR2 SMNVEV (reference sequence). The CDR3 has 14 residues. V was cut by 4 bases and J by 5 bases, with 14 bases left in between. This specimen was whole blood, taken at baseline. This TCR was sampled from an adult who was a healthcare worker with PCR-confirmed SARS-CoV-2 infection or an uninfected control (not recorded which). The chain combines TRBV27 with TRBJ1-2; maybe TRBD1 (5 bases). This chain's CDR3 is CASSSSGLAYGYTF. For the CDR3, the DNA is TGTGCCAGCAGTTCATCGGGACTCGCTTATGGCTACACCTTC.